Listed below are T cell receptor beta chains from one sample, sequenced in a study of blood T cell repertoires in COVID-19. Here immunoSEQ multiplex PCR was the method, and the copy in TCRdb shows in-frame clones only, minus some. The data hold 310,000 or so clones, with around 89% observed a single time. The specimen sequenced was peripheral blood. Receptor source: a woman between 50 and 59 years old with active or convalescent COVID-19. CDR3s include the opening cysteine and the closing phenylalanine or tryptophan. Fields, in order: J gene, D gene, clone size, V gene, CDR3 protein, CDR3 DNA. D genes are given only for firm matches. Expanded clones get a size class; other rows say once, few or many, or leave the size out.

TRBJ1-5,TRBD1,NA,TRBV28,CASSSRAGQINQPQHF,TGTGCCAGCAGTTCAAGGGCGGGACAGATCAATCAGCCCCAGCATTTT
TRBJ1-6,NA,NA,TRBV30,CAWRHFIRDSPLHF,TGTGCCTGGAGGCACTTTATTCGGGATTCACCCCTCCACTTT
TRBJ2-7,TRBD1,NA,TRBV6-2/TRBV6-3,CASSYLGQASSYEQYF,TGTGCCAGCAGTTACCTTGGACAGGCGAGTTCCTACGAGCAGTACTTC
TRBJ1-1,NA,NA,TRBV6-2/TRBV6-3,CASSYTDKTEAFF,TGTGCCAGCAGTTACACGGACAAAACTGAAGCTTTCTTT
TRBJ1-6,NA,NA,TRBV3-1/TRBV3-2,CASSQDGVVPNSPLHF,TGTGCCAGCAGCCAAGACGGAGTAGTACCGAATTCACCCCTCCACTTT
TRBJ2-3,NA,NA,TRBV29-1,CSGITGTDTQYF,TGCAGCGGCATTACAGGGACAGATACGCAGTATTTT
TRBJ2-7,TRBD2,NA,TRBV5-1,CASSLGSSGSSYEQYF,TGCGCCAGCAGCTTGGGGTCTAGCGGTAGCTCCTACGAGCAGTACTTC
TRBJ1-3,TRBD1,few,TRBV7-2,CASSSDRGTGNTIYF,TGTGCCAGCAGCTCCGACAGGGGAACCGGAAACACCATATATTTT
TRBJ2-5,NA,NA,TRBV5-4,CASSLELEWETQYF,TGTGCCAGCAGCTTGGAGCTAGAGTGGGAGACCCAGTACTTC
TRBJ2-1,NA,NA,TRBV11-2,CASTYRVGISYNEQFF,TGTGCCAGCACATACAGGGTAGGGATCTCCTACAATGAGCAGTTCTTC
TRBJ1-1,NA,NA,TRBV7-2,CASSLGGGVGTEAFF,TGTGCCAGCAGCTTAGGTGGAGGGGTGGGAACTGAAGCTTTCTTT
TRBJ1-2,NA,NA,TRBV19,CASSPSPGVGYTF,TGTGCCAGTAGTCCTTCACCAGGGGTCGGCTACACCTTC
TRBJ2-1,NA,NA,TRBV7-3,CASSLGLVSYNEQFF,TGTGCCAGCAGCTTAGGCCTAGTCTCCTACAATGAGCAGTTCTTC
TRBJ2-7,TRBD2,NA,TRBV5-1,CASSSQGLAGGNYEQYF,TGCGCCAGCAGCTCACAGGGACTAGCGGGGGGCAACTACGAGCAGTACTTC
TRBJ1-2,NA,NA,TRBV5-1,CASSLDFRPNYGYTF,TGCGCCAGCAGCTTGGATTTCAGGCCTAACTATGGCTACACCTTC
TRBJ1-2,TRBD1,NA,TRBV4-3,CASSRTLTGSFRYTF,TGCGCCAGCAGCCGAACTCTGACAGGGAGTTTTCGCTACACCTTC
TRBJ2-3,NA,NA,TRBV6-5,CASSYHRGGSTDTQYF,TGTGCCAGCAGTTACCACCGAGGCGGCAGCACAGATACGCAGTATTTT
TRBJ2-7,NA,NA,TRBV27,CASSPSASYEQYF,TGTGCCAGCAGTCCATCCGCCAGCTACGAGCAGTACTTC
TRBJ2-1,NA,NA,TRBV4-2,CASSQTLVFEQFF,TGTGCCAGCAGCCAGACCCTAGTTTTTGAGCAGTTCTTC
TRBJ1-1,NA,NA,TRBV7-9,CASRRRLEAFF,TGTGCCAGCAGACGGCGACTTGAAGCTTTCTTT
TRBJ2-3,NA,NA,TRBV5-1,CASSFDTTSTDTQYF,TGCGCCAGCAGCTTTGACACCACTAGCACAGATACGCAGTATTTT
TRBJ1-1,NA,NA,TRBV10-1,CASSQTPGNTEAFF,TGCGCCAGCAGCCAAACGCCAGGGAACACTGAAGCTTTCTTT
TRBJ1-1,NA,once,TRBV3-1/TRBV3-2,CASSHSGGRWGTEAFF,TGTGCCAGCAGCCATTCTGGGGGCAGGTGGGGCACTGAAGCTTTCTTT
TRBJ2-2,NA,NA,TRBV6-5,CASSYSGRANTGELFF,TGTGCCAGCAGTTACTCTGGCAGGGCGAACACCGGGGAGCTGTTTTTT
TRBJ2-7,TRBD2,NA,TRBV29-1,CSVDSASGSYEQYF,TGCAGCGTTGATTCGGCTAGCGGGTCCTACGAGCAGTACTTC
TRBJ2-6,TRBD1,NA,TRBV2,CASRGRQGLESGANVLTF,TGTGCCAGCAGGGGGCGACAGGGGCTGGAATCTGGGGCCAACGTCCTGACTTTC
TRBJ1-6,TRBD1,NA,TRBV2,CASSNGQGNSPLHF,TGTGCCAGCAGTAACGGACAGGGGAATTCACCCCTCCACTTT
TRBJ2-2,TRBD2,NA,TRBV24-1,CATSDSEAGGRTGELFF,TGTGCCACCAGTGACTCGGAAGCGGGAGGGAGGACCGGGGAGCTGTTTTTT
TRBJ1-5,NA,NA,TRBV30,CAWSVDLDFNQPQHF,TGTGCCTGGAGTGTTGACTTGGATTTCAATCAGCCCCAGCATTTT
TRBJ2-1,NA,few,TRBV9,CASSDRSGLTSEQFF,TGTGCCAGCAGCGATAGGTCCGGTCTGACTAGTGAGCAGTTCTTC
TRBJ2-5,TRBD1,NA,TRBV28,CASSPPRQGARRETQYF,TGTGCCAGCAGCCCCCCAAGACAGGGGGCGCGGAGGGAGACCCAGTACTTC
TRBJ2-2,TRBD2,NA,TRBV18,CASSPREGTGGTGELFF,TGTGCCAGCTCACCTCGTGAGGGGACGGGAGGAACCGGGGAGCTGTTTTTT
TRBJ2-7,NA,NA,TRBV21-1,CAQRGSSYEQYF,TGTGCCCAGAGGGGGAGCTCCTACGAGCAGTACTTC
TRBJ1-2,NA,NA,TRBV5-5,CASSPRGGNYGYTF,TGTGCCAGCAGCCCCCGGGGGGGGAACTATGGCTACACCTTC
TRBJ2-3,NA,NA,TRBV3-1/TRBV3-2,CASTPMSGDTQYF,TGTGCCAGCACCCCGATGTCCGGAGATACGCAGTATTTT
TRBJ1-2,TRBD1,NA,TRBV6-5,CASSYAGQTRYGYTF,TGTGCCAGCAGTTACGCGGGACAGACGCGCTATGGCTACACCTTC
TRBJ2-7,NA,NA,TRBV29-1,CSVGGRRDQRSYEQYF,TGCAGCGTTGGGGGGCGCCGGGACCAGAGGTCGTACGAGCAGTACTTC
TRBJ1-6,NA,NA,TRBV4-3,CASSQGGWGSPLHF,TGCGCCAGCAGCCAAGGGGGCTGGGGTTCACCCCTCCACTTT
TRBJ2-1,NA,NA,TRBV2,CATASPLGGSYNEQFF,TGTGCCACTGCATCGCCCCTTGGAGGCTCCTACAATGAGCAGTTCTTC
TRBJ2-1,NA,NA,TRBV5-5,CASSFSRVTYNEQFF,TGTGCCAGCAGCTTTAGTCGGGTTACCTACAATGAGCAGTTCTTC
TRBJ2-1,TRBD2,NA,TRBV7-3,CASSFVRGGLNEQFF,TGTGCCAGCAGCTTCGTGCGGGGGGGCCTCAATGAGCAGTTCTTC
TRBJ2-7,NA,NA,TRBV5-1,CASSLTGSREQYF,TGCGCCAGCAGCTTGACAGGGAGTAGGGAGCAGTACTTC
TRBJ1-2,TRBD1,few,TRBV20-1,CSAAGGGYTF,TGCAGTGCTGCAGGGGGTGGCTACACCTTC
TRBJ2-2,TRBD1,NA,TRBV6-2/TRBV6-3,CASSLTGGTNTGELFF,TGTGCCAGCAGTCTGACAGGGGGGACGAACACCGGGGAGCTGTTTTTT
TRBJ1-1,TRBD1,once,TRBV4-1,CASRVEGTVNTEAFF,TGCGCCAGCAGAGTAGAAGGGACAGTGAACACTGAAGCTTTCTTT
TRBJ1-1,NA,NA,TRBV12-5,CASGLDRALNTEAFF,TGTGCTAGTGGTTTGGACAGGGCTTTGAACACTGAAGCTTTCTTT
TRBJ2-1,NA,NA,TRBV6-2/TRBV6-3,CASSYIEAYNEQFF,TGTGCCAGCAGTTATATCGAGGCCTACAATGAGCAGTTCTTC
TRBJ1-2,NA,NA,TRBV5-6,CASSFSRAGPEAYGYTF,TGTGCCAGCAGCTTCTCGAGGGCAGGCCCTGAGGCCTATGGCTACACCTTC
TRBJ1-1,NA,NA,TRBV4-1,CASSRSQGSANTEAFF,TGCGCCAGCAGCCGGTCACAGGGAAGTGCGAACACTGAAGCTTTCTTT
TRBJ2-7,TRBD1,NA,TRBV4-2,CASSQSTGVYEQYF,TGTGCCAGCAGCCAATCAACAGGGGTCTACGAGCAGTACTTC
TRBJ2-7,TRBD2,NA,TRBV28,CASSLRRGSSGLGYEQYF,TGTGCCAGCAGTCTCAGACGGGGAAGTAGCGGGCTAGGGTACGAGCAGTACTTC
TRBJ1-2,NA,NA,TRBV29-1,CSVQEPEWVPNYGYTF,TGCAGCGTACAGGAGCCGGAGTGGGTTCCTAACTATGGCTACACCTTC
TRBJ2-1,NA,NA,TRBV18,CASSPFTVAGTYNEQFF,TGTGCCAGCTCACCATTTACGGTCGCGGGGACCTACAATGAGCAGTTCTTC
TRBJ1-5,TRBD1,NA,TRBV11-2,CASSRRGTGGAYSNQPQHF,TGTGCCAGCAGCAGACGTGGGACAGGGGGCGCGTATAGCAATCAGCCCCAGCATTTT